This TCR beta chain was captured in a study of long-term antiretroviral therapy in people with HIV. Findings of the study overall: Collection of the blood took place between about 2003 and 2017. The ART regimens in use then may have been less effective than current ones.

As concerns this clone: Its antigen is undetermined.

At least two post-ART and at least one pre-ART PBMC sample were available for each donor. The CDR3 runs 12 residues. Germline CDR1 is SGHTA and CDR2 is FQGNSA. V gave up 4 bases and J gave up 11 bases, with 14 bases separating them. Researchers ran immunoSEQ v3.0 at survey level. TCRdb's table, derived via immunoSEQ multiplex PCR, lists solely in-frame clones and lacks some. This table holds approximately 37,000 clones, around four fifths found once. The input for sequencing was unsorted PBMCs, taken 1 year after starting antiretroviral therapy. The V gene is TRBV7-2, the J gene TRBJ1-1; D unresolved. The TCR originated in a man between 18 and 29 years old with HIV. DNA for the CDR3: TGTGCCAGCAGCTCCCTTGGTGAGCGGGCTTTCTTT. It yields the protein CASSSLGERAFF.